This TCR beta chain was identified during a study of cytomegalovirus exposure and HLA in healthy donors. PCR amplification relied on 60 Vbeta primers (plus 13 Jbeta primers). TCRdb's copy holds only in-frame clones and misses some; the assay was immunoSEQ multiplex PCR. The sample includes some 130,000 clones, around 85% seen only once; the top ten take under 2%. The clonotype was recovered from a boy younger than 18 in good health and CMV-seronegative. The specimen was PBMCs.

The CDR3 sequence: CASSPGQRKTEAFF. The CDR3 DNA follows: TGTGCCAGCAGTCCGGGACAGAGGAAGACTGAAGCTTTCTTT. The gene calls are TRBV2 and TRBJ1-1; 7 positions agree with TRBD1. Germline lookup yields CDR1 SNHLY and CDR2 FYNNEI. This CDR3 has 14 amino acids. With V trimmed by 5 bases and J by 5 bases, 8 bases remained unmatched. The full variable domain, its missing parts supplied by reference TRBV2 and TRBJ1-1, is EPEVTQTPSHQVTQMGQEVILRCVPISNHLYFYWYRQILGQKVEFLVSFYNNEISEKSEIFDDQFSVERPDGSNFTLKIRSTKLEDSAMYFCASSPGQRKTEAFFGQGTRLTVV.